This T cell receptor (beta chain) was profiled in a study of blood T cell repertoires in COVID-19. Authors' data handling: Reference gene primer amplification gave estimated nucleated cell counts. Libraries were prepared by immunoSEQ multiplex PCR; TCRdb keeps only in-frame clonotypes and omits some of them. The V and J calls and clone size come from that table; D and trimming were worked out from the DNA. The sample has about 270,000 clones; over 75% are singletons. The CDR3 is 16 residues long. CDR1 and CDR2 from the germline V gene are SGHAT and FQNNGV. Trimming left V 1 base short and J 0 bases short, with 11 bases between.

Sequenced input: PBMCs or T cells enriched from blood (not recorded which). The chain joins TRBV11-2 to TRBJ2-3; tentative D call: TRBD2 (6 bases). The TCR originated in a woman under 30 who had recovered from COVID-19. The CDR3 loop is CASSLGNSGSTDTQYF. CDR3 DNA: TGTGCCAGCAGCTTAGGTAATAGCGGTAGCACAGATACGCAGTATTTT.